This T cell receptor beta chain was observed in a study of tissue T cells after allogeneic stem cell transplantation (dated by TCRdb to between 2021 and 2024). Regarding the research as a whole: If a tissue had multiple samples, a pathologist reviewed H&E sections so that samples with histologically apparent lymphocytes got priority for sequencing. TCR beta repertoires were profiled across many tissues obtained from research autopsies of patients with and without GVHD, as well as in mouse models of GVHD. The human arm was conducted as a prospective observational study, and neither blinding nor randomization was performed.

Broad study findings and their caveats: Few T cell clones were found to be shared across patients, but shared repertoire signatures across patients were revealed in a tissue-specific fashion by motif-based clustering. In both patients and mice, T cells from blood and spleen picked up only a limited part of the TCR repertoire that was detected in tissues. The study did not establish which tissue TCRs were alloreactive or antigen-specific, and some clones may have been host cells that persisted. The patient cohort was small and varied clinically, and sampling depth was recognized as a limitation. Within patients, how anatomically similar tissues were was a major factor shaping TCR repertoire composition, regardless of disease or transplant status. For the non-GVHD comparator patients, no blood samples were available.

Library generation was performed with the immunoSEQ multiplex PCR assay. Adaptive Biotechnologies performed TCRbeta CDR3 sequencing at survey depth and reported CDR3 sequences, V/J genes, productive frequency, and template counts. TCR beta CDR3 regions were amplified from genomic DNA rather than RNA. As for the original processing: Pairwise repertoire overlap between tissues was quantified with Jensen-Shannon divergence, where 1 means complete divergence and 0 identical. Tissues were grouped by single-linkage agglomerative hierarchical clustering of pairwise JSD values, and the clustering results were shown as dendrograms. GLIPH2 was run on all patient samples with simulation_depth 1000, kmer_min_depth 3, cdr3_length_cutoff 8, keeping groups with more than two unique CDR3s. In a standardized tissue-overlap score, Jaccard GLIPH-group overlap across patients was extrapolated to a standard repertoire size of 1000 clones. Associations of diversity with clinical or experimental variables used linear mixed-effect models with tissue fixed effects and individual random effects. TCRdb took this table from immuneACCESS and kept in-frame rearrangements with V and J called. Such tables lack part of the clones; where checked against another copy, unresolved V genes explain under half of the gap, and the rest is unexplained. V and J calls plus clone size are reproduced from that table; the DNA served to infer D and trimming. This sample holds 20,000 to 25,000 clones; about 70% were observed only once. The top ten constitute less than 8.5% of the sample.

Per the publication, the time point label means: human tissue collected at research (rapid) autopsy. Three non-HCT comparator patients with other cancers, having at least five GI tract samples and no known GI disease at death, were selected retrospectively. After a median post-mortem interval of around 10 hours, the autopsy tissues collected included GI sites spanning esophagus to rectum, along with liver, skin and lymphoid organs including spleen. Each autopsy specimen was cut in two, with one portion flash-frozen in liquid nitrogen and the remainder formalin-fixed, and the outer muscle layers of GI specimens were removed. To extract genomic DNA from frozen tissues, either the Mag-Bind Blood & Tissue DNA HDQ 96 Kit on a Chemagic 360 or the DNeasy Blood & Tissue Kit was used. Extracted DNA was further purified with the Genomic DNA Clean & Concentrator-25 kit because of concern about red blood cell contamination.

In the germline V gene (reference sequence), CDR1 corresponds to LNHDA and CDR2 to SQIVND. The CDR3 has 17 amino acids, counting the end cysteine and phenylalanine. The read is trimmed to its CDR3 DNA, 51 bases read in frame from base 1. At the junction V is shortened by 3 bases and J by 3 bases, with 21 bases in between. Comment on this clone: Its antigen remains unidentified. The input lacks base qualities; no much larger clone sits a single base away.

The source is a female donor over 55 with lung cancer. The sample here was tissue from the ileum, taken at autopsy. The chain couples TRBV19 to TRBJ2-7, with a tentative D gene TRBD2 over 5 matching bases. The CDR3 protein: CASSISPIPGNGYEQYF. The DNA reads as follows: TGTGCCAGTAGTATTTCTCCAATACCGGGGAACGGCTACGAGCAGTACTTC.